The clone carrying this TCR beta chain came up many times. Its matching antigen is unknown. The entry originates in a study of T cells in Graves' hyperthyroidism and ophthalmopathy. Study-wide findings and caveats: The model predicted ophthalmopathy a median around six months before onset. Most thyroid clonotypes expanded above 0.001 appeared in blood too.

Germline lookup yields CDR1 MNHNS and CDR2 SASEGT. V was cut by 10 bases and J by 6 bases, with 13 bases left in between. The CDR3 spans 13 residues. Template material for amplifying TCR beta CDR3 regions consisted of RNA transcripts. The HTBI primer set drove a first-round RT-PCR of the TCR CDR3. Via MiXCR, TCRdb re-called the multiplex PCR reads, giving one row per CDR3 protein. The table has roughly 170,000 distinct CDR3 sequences, about 15% seen once. PBMCs were obtained from about 9.9 ml fresh peripheral blood. Sequencing input: blood. The origin of this receptor is a woman aged 50 to 65 with Graves' hyperthyroidism. The chain links TRBV6-1 to TRBJ1-6, with D perhaps matching TRBD1 (5 bases). The CDR3 DNA is TGTGCCACCGAAGACGGGACTAATTCACCCCTCCACTTT. Translation: CATEDGTNSPLHF.